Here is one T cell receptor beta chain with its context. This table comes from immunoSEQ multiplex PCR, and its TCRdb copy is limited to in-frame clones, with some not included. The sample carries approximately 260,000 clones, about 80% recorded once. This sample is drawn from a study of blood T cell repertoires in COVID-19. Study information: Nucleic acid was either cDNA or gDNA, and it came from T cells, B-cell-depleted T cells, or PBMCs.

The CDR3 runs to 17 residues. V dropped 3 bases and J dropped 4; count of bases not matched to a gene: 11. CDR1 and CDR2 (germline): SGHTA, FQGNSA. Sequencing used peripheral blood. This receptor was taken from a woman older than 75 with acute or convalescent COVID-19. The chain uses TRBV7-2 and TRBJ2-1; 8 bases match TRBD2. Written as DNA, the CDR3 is TGTGCCAGCAGCTTTGGCGGGGCAGCGGGGGTGTACAATGAGCAGTTCTTC. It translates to CASSFGGAAGVYNEQFF.